This entry lists 10 T cell receptor beta chains sequenced from one sample in a study of early T cells in non-severe SARS-CoV-2 infection. TCRdb re-analysed the 5' RACE reads in MiXCR, keeping a single row per CDR3 protein. The sample yields around 26,000 distinct CDR3 sequences, more than 3.5% seen once. The sample comprised whole blood. All receptors derive from an adult who was a healthcare worker with PCR-confirmed SARS-CoV-2 infection or an uninfected control (not recorded which).

This clonotype was seen once. The chain combines TRBV12-3 or TRBV12-4 with TRBJ1-1; D may be TRBD1 (5 bases). This CDR3 has 15 amino acids. V was pared by 10 bases and J by 4 bases, with 22 bases between. DNA of the CDR3: TGTGCCACCTCGGGGGTTGGAGCCGGAAGCACTGAAGCTTTCTTT. Translation gives CATSGVGAGSTEAFF.

This clonotype is judged medium-sized (0.01 to 0.1%). The chain links TRBV5-1 to TRBJ1-4, with unresolved D. Looked up from germline, CDR1 is SGHRS and CDR2 is YFSETQ. With 3 bases removed from V and 2 bases from J, the gap between germline ends came to 11 bases. The CDR3 covers 15 residues. CDR3 DNA sequence: TGCGCCAGCAGCTGGGTGGGCGGTACTAATGAAAAACTGTTTTTT. Amino acids: CASSWVGGTNEKLFF.

This clonotype was counted between two and nine times. This chain links TRBV6-6 with TRBJ1-2, with a possible D match to TRBD1 (5 bases). Germline assignment: CDR1 MNHNY and CDR2 SVGAGI (reference sequence). This CDR3 contains 13 residues. The ends were cut back, 8 bases at V and 0 bases at J, with 10 bases in the middle. CDR3 region: CASRQLANYGYTF. The CDR3 region has the DNA TGTGCCAGCCGACAGTTAGCTAACTATGGCTACACCTTC.

This chain uses TRBV4-2 with TRBJ1-6; D not resolved. The V gene lost 3 bases and the J gene lost 7 bases, with 13 bases spanning the gap. Germline CDR1 reads LGHNA; CDR2 reads YNFKEQ. The CDR3 covers 15 residues. The CDR3, as DNA: TGTGCCAGCAGCCAGCCAGGCAGCTTAAATTCACCCCTCCACTTT. Amino acid sequence: CASSQPGSLNSPLHF.

This clonotype has ten or more counts. The chain carries TRBV9 and TRBJ1-2; 7 bases are a match to TRBD1. J was trimmed by 4 bases and V by 3 bases; bases with no gene match: 3. The CDR3 runs to 13 residues. Germline V gives CDR1 SGDLS, CDR2 YYNGEE. This CDR3 is CASSAGTVYGYTF. The CDR3 coding sequence is TGTGCCAGCAGCGCCGGGACAGTCTATGGCTACACCTTC.

This clonotype has a count of ten or more. The chain couples TRBV20-1 to TRBJ1-5; no clear D. The CDR3 has 13 residues. Per the germline V gene, CDR1 is DFQATT and CDR2 is SNEGSKA (reference sequence). V was trimmed by 0 bases and J by 7 bases, leaving 10 bases between them. CDR3 residues: CSAREGFKQPQHF. The CDR3 DNA sequence: TGCAGTGCTAGAGAGGGGTTTAAGCAGCCCCAGCATTTT.

This clonotype was counted between two and nine times. Compared with germline, one end of the junction differs, possibly owing to a read error. The CDR3 nucleotides read TGTGCTAGCAGCCCGACGGGACAAATCACCGGGGAGCTGTTTTTT. Its protein is CASSPTGQITGELFF. The chain joins TRBV7-7 to TRBJ2-2; the D gene is possibly TRBD1 (6 bases). From germline, CDR1 is SSHAT and CDR2 FNYEAQ (reference sequence). The CDR3 spans 15 residues.

In its sample, this clonotype was seen many times. This rearrangement joins TRBV7-2 to TRBJ2-3; D gene uncertain. CDR1 and CDR2 (germline): SGHTA, FQGNSA. The CDR3 totals 12 residues. V lost 1 base to trimming and J lost 4 bases, with 3 bases between them. For the CDR3, the DNA is TGTGCCAGCAGCTTAGTCCCAGATACGCAGTATTTT. Its translation is CASSLVPDTQYF.

This clonotype was seen a handful of times. This sequence joins TRBV5-1 and TRBJ2-7; 8 bases are a match to TRBD2. V shed 5 bases and J 2 bases; nucleotides not matched to a gene: 6. This CDR3 spans 14 amino acids. Germline values: CDR1 SGHRS, CDR2 YFSETQ. CDR3 in DNA: TGCGCCAGCAGTCAAACTAGCGGACCCTACGAGCAGTACTTC. Residues: CASSQTSGPYEQYF. Full variable domain (rest looked up from reference TRBV5-1 and TRBJ2-7): KAGVTQTPRYLIKTRGQQVTLSCSPISGHRSVSWYQQTPGQGLQFLFEYFSETQRNKGNFPGRFSGRQFSNSRSEMNVSTLELGDSALYLCASSQTSGPYEQYFGPGTRLTVT.

This clonotype has a handful of counts. This sequence joins TRBV7-2 and TRBJ1-2; TRBD1 might be the D (5 bases). V gave up 2 bases and J gave up 5 bases, with 12 bases separating them. Per germline, CDR1 SGHTA and CDR2 FQGNSA. The CDR3 is 14 residues long. CDR3 residues: CASSLQGDTYGYTF. In DNA, the CDR3 is TGTGCCAGCAGCTTACAGGGAGATACTTATGGCTACACCTTC. Full variable domain (remainder filled in from reference TRBV7-2 and TRBJ1-2): GAGVSQSPSNKVTEKGKDVELRCDPISGHTALYWYRQSLGQGLEFLIYFQGNSAPDKSGLPSDRFSAERTGGSVSTLTIQRTQQEDSAVYLCASSLQGDTYGYTFGSGTRLTVV.